Listed below are T cell receptor beta chains from one sample, sequenced in a study of T-cell memory formation after mild COVID-19. TCRdb passed the 5' RACE reads through MiXCR, listing each CDR3 protein once. The data contain around 450,000 distinct CDR3 sequences, around 24% of them seen just once; the ten biggest clones take up 8.8%. Sequenced: PBMCs or a T cell subset sorted from them (not recorded which). These receptors all stem from an adult woman who had mild COVID-19 (a few samples of this study predate the infection). Cell type and time point are not known. Both conserved end residues are part of each CDR3. Fields, in order: V gene, J gene, clone size, D gene, CDR3 DNA, CDR3 protein. A D gene is named only where the DNA matches it firmly. Clone sizes are given selectively: once, few, many, or a class where the clone is expanded.

TRBV30	TRBJ2-1	many	-	TGTGCCTGGACCCAAGGAAGAGGAAATGAGCAGTTCTTC	CAWTQGRGNEQFF
TRBV29-1	TRBJ2-2	few	TRBD2	TGCAAGCGACTAGCGGGGGTGAACACCGGGGAGCTGTTTTTT	CKRLAGVNTGELFF
TRBV5-6	TRBJ2-2	few	TRBD1	TGTGCCAGCAGCTCAAGCACTCTTACAGGGGGCCTAAACACCGGGGAGCTGTTTTTT	CASSSSTLTGGLNTGELFF
TRBV2	TRBJ2-7	-	-	TGTGCCAGCAGCGCTCGACAGGTCACCTACGAGCAGTACTTC	CASSARQVTYEQYF
TRBV4-2	TRBJ2-3	-	-	TGTGCCAGCAGCCAAGAACTTCGCACAGATACGCAGTATTTT	CASSQELRTDTQYF
TRBV29-1	TRBJ2-2	-	-	TGCAGCGCACTGGACAGGAACACCGGGGAGCTGTTTTTT	CSALDRNTGELFF
TRBV7-9	TRBJ2-3	few	-	TGTGCCAGCAGCTTAAGACTACCAAACACAGATACGCAGTATTTT	CASSLRLPNTDTQYF
TRBV3-1	TRBJ1-5	few	-	TGTGCCAGCAGCCAACGAGATCAGCCCCAGCATTTT	CASSQRDQPQHF
TRBV9	TRBJ2-3	once	TRBD2	TGTGCCAGCGTCGCGGGCGGGGGTAGCACAGATACGCAGTATTTT	CASVAGGGSTDTQYF
TRBV5-1	TRBJ1-2	-	TRBD1	TGCGCCAGCAGCCTAACAGTGGGACAGGGCGGCGGCTACACCTTC	CASSLTVGQGGGYTF
TRBV15	TRBJ2-1	-	-	TGTGCCACCAGTGCGGGACAACGACCCGGCCGCCAGAGCTCCTACAATGAGCAGTTCTTC	CATSAGQRPGRQSSYNEQFF
TRBV5-1	TRBJ1-2	-	-	TGCGCCAGCAGCTTGGCGGGGTTTGGAGGGTATGGCTACACCTTC	CASSLAGFGGYGYTF
TRBV6-2/TRBV6-3	TRBJ1-5	-	TRBD1	TGTGCCAGCAGGGGGAGGGGGCTGGCGAATCAGCCCCAGCATTTT	CASRGRGLANQPQHF
TRBV6-6	TRBJ2-3	-	TRBD2	TGTGCCAGCATGGCGCTAGCGGGAGGACCTACGCAGTATTTT	CASMALAGGPTQYF
TRBV13	TRBJ2-7	-	TRBD2	TGTGCCAGCAGCCCACCCTCTAGCGGGGGTTACGAGCAGTACTTC	CASSPPSSGGYEQYF
TRBV9	TRBJ1-1	-	-	TGTGCCAGCAGCCCAGGCGACAGGTCGACTGAAGCTTTCTTT	CASSPGDRSTEAFF
TRBV6-1	TRBJ1-2	-	TRBD1	TGTGCCAGCAGTGAACCTTTTGAGGGACAGGGCACCCCCTACACCTTC	CASSEPFEGQGTPYTF
TRBV21-1	TRBJ1-2	few	-	TGTGCCAGCAGCAAAGTTGAAGGGGGCATCTATGGCTACACCTTC	CASSKVEGGIYGYTF
TRBV9	TRBJ2-3	-	-	TGTGCCAGCAGCGTAGGAAGACAGTTCCAGGAGTGGATCCCAGATACGCAGTATTTT	CASSVGRQFQEWIPDTQYF
TRBV4-1	TRBJ2-3	-	-	TGCGCCAGCAGCCAAGGAGTCAGGGACACAGATACGCAGTATTTT	CASSQGVRDTDTQYF
TRBV7-2	TRBJ2-3	-	TRBD2	TGTGCCAGCAGCTTAGGTGGGACTAGCGGACCCACAGATACGCAGTATTTT	CASSLGGTSGPTDTQYF
TRBV6-5	TRBJ1-1	few	-	TGTGCCAGCAGTACCCCGTCTTACACTGAAGCTTTCTTT	CASSTPSYTEAFF
TRBV6-6	TRBJ2-7	few	TRBD1	TGTGCCAGCAGTTATTGGACAGGGGGCAACGAGCAGTACTTC	CASSYWTGGNEQYF
TRBV7-9	TRBJ2-5	-	-	TGTGCCAGCAGCTTAGCTCGCGGCGGCGGCGAGACCCAGTACTTC	CASSLARGGGETQYF
TRBV4-3	TRBJ2-3	few	TRBD2	TGCGCCAGCAGCCAAGGTATACTAGCGGAATACAGTAGCACAGATACGCAGTATTTT	CASSQGILAEYSSTDTQYF
TRBV5-5	TRBJ2-7	few	-	TGTGCCAGCAGTCCAGACCCGAGCTCCTACGAGCAGTACTTC	CASSPDPSSYEQYF
TRBV6-5	TRBJ2-1	-	-	TGTGCCAGCAGTTACGACTTCTCAGGGGAACAGTTCTTC	CASSYDFSGEQFF
TRBV5-1	TRBJ1-3	few	TRBD1	TGCGCCAGCAGCGTGGGACAGGGAAACACCATATATTTT	CASSVGQGNTIYF
TRBV27	TRBJ2-2	few	-	TGTGCCAGCAGTTTCTTCGGGAGCGACGGGGAGCTGTTTTTT	CASSFFGSDGELFF
TRBV12-3/TRBV12-4	TRBJ1-1	-	TRBD1	TGTGCCAGCAGTTTAGCGCTCGGGGGACAGGCGGGAGCTTTCTTT	CASSLALGGQAGAFF
TRBV11-2	TRBJ2-1	-	TRBD2	TGTGCCAGCAGCTTAGATTGGCTAGCGGGCGGGGAGCAGTTCTTC	CASSLDWLAGGEQFF
TRBV14	TRBJ2-2	few	-	TGTGCCAGCAGCGAATTCGGAGGGGGTTGGACCGGGGAGCTGTTTTTT	CASSEFGGGWTGELFF
TRBV24-1	TRBJ2-7	few	TRBD1	TGTGCCACCAGTGACCGAGGGACAGGGGGCACCTACGAGCAGTACTTC	CATSDRGTGGTYEQYF
TRBV24-1	TRBJ1-4	-	-	TGTGCCGCGGCGGACAGTACCAATGAAAAACTGTTTTTT	CAAADSTNEKLFF
TRBV2	TRBJ2-5	-	TRBD1	TGTGCCAGCAGCTTTGGACAGGGATTTGTCGAGACCCAGTACTTC	CASSFGQGFVETQYF
TRBV27	TRBJ2-7	-	-	TGTGCCAGCAGTTTAACCGGGGGTTTCTACGAGCAGTACTTC	CASSLTGGFYEQYF
TRBV19	TRBJ2-7	-	-	TGTGCCAGTAGTGACCGGGGTTTGGGGGAGCAGTACTTC	CASSDRGLGEQYF
TRBV25-1	TRBJ2-7	many	TRBD1	TGTGCCAGCAGTGGCCAGGGACAGGGGGCCCACGAGCAGTACTTC	CASSGQGQGAHEQYF
TRBV5-1	TRBJ1-1	few	-	TGCGCCAGCAGCTTGGGGACCGCGATGAACACTGAAGCTTTCTTT	CASSLGTAMNTEAFF
TRBV4-1	TRBJ1-1	few	-	TGCGCCAGCAGAGACAGTCCCATGAACACTGAAGCTTTCTTT	CASRDSPMNTEAFF
TRBV12-3/TRBV12-4	TRBJ2-1	-	-	TGTGCCAGCAGTTCCCCCCCGGCGAATGAGCAGTTCTTC	CASSSPPANEQFF
TRBV30	TRBJ2-7	few	TRBD2	TGTGCCTCAAGGACGGGGGGCGAGCAGTACTTC	CASRTGGEQYF
TRBV4-1	TRBJ1-2	-	TRBD1	TGCGCCAGCAGCCAAGAGTGGACAGGGGGCGCACGGATCTATGGCTACACCTTC	CASSQEWTGGARIYGYTF
TRBV6-2/TRBV6-3	TRBJ2-1	-	-	TGTGCCAGCAGTTACATTGGGGCCCACAATGAGCAGTTCTTC	CASSYIGAHNEQFF
TRBV7-8	TRBJ1-2	many	TRBD1	TGTGCCAGCAGCTTAGGGGAGACAGGGTTTGCGCACCTGAGAGGCTACACCTTC	CASSLGETGFAHLRGYTF
TRBV12-3/TRBV12-4	TRBJ1-1	-	-	TGTGCCAGCAGTTTGGGAAACGAAGCTTTCTTT	CASSLGNEAFF